The rows below give T cell receptor beta chains drawn from one sample of a study of T cell repertoires in cytomegalovirus infection. These receptors' antigens are unknown. TCRdb ran MiXCR on the reads and lists one entry per CDR3 protein. The data contain some 110,000 distinct CDR3 sequences, approximately 30% of them singletons. Sequencing used CD8+ T cells from cultured PBMCs, obtained from culture after CMV antigen stimulation. Receptors originate from a human donor in good health (CMV status not recorded). Some clones in this sample may be carry-over from other donors' samples. The CDR3 runs from the conserved cysteine through the conserved F or W. The D gene is left open where the match is weak. Clone size is stated in some rows and not others, as once, few, many or a class when expanded.

DNA	CDR3	J	size	V	D
TGTGCCAGCACCCCGCCGGTCAGCAACTACGAGCAGTACTTC	CASTPPVSNYEQYF	TRBJ2-7	NA	TRBV7-2	NA
TGTGCCAGCAGCTTGGTGGCAGGGCCCACACCGTTTGAAGCTTTCTTT	CASSLVAGPTPFEAFF	TRBJ1-1	NA	TRBV5-6	NA
TGTGCCAGCAGTTTATCAGACAGCTTCACAGATACGCAGTATTTT	CASSLSDSFTDTQYF	TRBJ2-3	NA	TRBV27	NA
TGTGCCAGCAGCCACGACCTTTTTGGGGAGAACACCGGGGAGCTGTTTTTT	CASSHDLFGENTGELFF	TRBJ2-2	few	TRBV7-6	NA
TGCGCCAGCAGCCAAGATATGGGTGAAACGAACACCGGGGAGCTGTTTTTT	CASSQDMGETNTGELFF	TRBJ2-2	many	TRBV4-1	NA
TGTGCCAGCAGCGGCGGGGAAGGGCAGAAAACTAGCACAGATACGCAGTATTTT	CASSGGEGQKTSTDTQYF	TRBJ2-3	few	TRBV28	NA
TGTGCCAGCAGCTTACCGTCGTCCGGAGACTATGGCTACACCTTC	CASSLPSSGDYGYTF	TRBJ1-2	few	TRBV7-9	NA
TGTGCCAGCAGGGAAACCGACTACGAGCAGTACTTC	CASRETDYEQYF	TRBJ2-7	NA	TRBV11-2	NA
TGTGCCAGCAGCCGAAGCGGGGACACAGATACGCAGTATTTT	CASSRSGDTDTQYF	TRBJ2-3	NA	TRBV6-2/TRBV6-3	TRBD2
TGTGCCAGCAGCTTAGCGACCAGAGTTTACGAGCAGTACTTC	CASSLATRVYEQYF	TRBJ2-7	NA	TRBV7-8	NA
TGTGCCAGCAGCCAACAAGGGGTAGGGGAGACCCAGTACTTC	CASSQQGVGETQYF	TRBJ2-5	many	TRBV3-1	NA
TGTGCCAGCAGCTATCGGACCGGGCGGGCGCAAACCTACGAGCAGTACTTC	CASSYRTGRAQTYEQYF	TRBJ2-7	NA	TRBV6-8	NA
TGCAGCGTTGAAGATCGGGGGCTTAAAAACATTCAGTACTTC	CSVEDRGLKNIQYF	TRBJ2-4	NA	TRBV29-1	NA
TGTGCCAGCAGCTTAGGTCGCGGAGCGGGGGCCTACAATGAGCAGTTCTTC	CASSLGRGAGAYNEQFF	TRBJ2-1	few	TRBV7-2	TRBD2
TGTGCCAGCAGTGGGGGGGCGGGTTCCCCTAGCACAGATACGCAGTATTTT	CASSGGAGSPSTDTQYF	TRBJ2-3	NA	TRBV28	NA